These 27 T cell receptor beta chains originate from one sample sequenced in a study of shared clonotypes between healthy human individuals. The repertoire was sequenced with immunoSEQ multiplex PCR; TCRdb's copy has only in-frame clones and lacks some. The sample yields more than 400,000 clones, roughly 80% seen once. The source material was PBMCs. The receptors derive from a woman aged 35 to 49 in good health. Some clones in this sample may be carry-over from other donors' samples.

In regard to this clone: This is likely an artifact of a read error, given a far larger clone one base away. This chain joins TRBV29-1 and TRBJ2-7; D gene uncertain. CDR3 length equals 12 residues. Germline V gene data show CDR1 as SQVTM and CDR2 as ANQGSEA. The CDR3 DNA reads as TGCAGCGTTGCGGCCCACGGTTACGAGAAGTACTTC. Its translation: CSVAAHGYEKYF.

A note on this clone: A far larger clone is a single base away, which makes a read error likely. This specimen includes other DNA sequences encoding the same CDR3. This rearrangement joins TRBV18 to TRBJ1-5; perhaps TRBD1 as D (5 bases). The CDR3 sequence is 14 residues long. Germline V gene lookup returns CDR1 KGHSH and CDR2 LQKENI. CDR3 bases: TGTGCCAACTCACCAGGGAATAGCAATCAGCCCCAGCATTTT. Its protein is CANSPGNSNQPQHF.

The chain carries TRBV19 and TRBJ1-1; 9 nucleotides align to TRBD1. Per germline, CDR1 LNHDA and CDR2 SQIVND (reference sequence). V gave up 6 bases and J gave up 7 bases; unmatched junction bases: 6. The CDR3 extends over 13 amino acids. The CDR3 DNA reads TGTGCCAGTAGAGACAGGGGGAAATTTGAAGCTTTCTTT. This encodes CASRDRGKFEAFF.

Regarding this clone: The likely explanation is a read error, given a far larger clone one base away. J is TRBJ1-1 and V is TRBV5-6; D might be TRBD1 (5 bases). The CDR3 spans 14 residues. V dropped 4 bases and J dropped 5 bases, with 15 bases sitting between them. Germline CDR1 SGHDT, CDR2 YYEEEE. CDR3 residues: CASSPRGACTEAFF. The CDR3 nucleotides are TGTGCCAGCAGCCCTCGAGGGGCTTGTACTGAAGCTTTCTTT.

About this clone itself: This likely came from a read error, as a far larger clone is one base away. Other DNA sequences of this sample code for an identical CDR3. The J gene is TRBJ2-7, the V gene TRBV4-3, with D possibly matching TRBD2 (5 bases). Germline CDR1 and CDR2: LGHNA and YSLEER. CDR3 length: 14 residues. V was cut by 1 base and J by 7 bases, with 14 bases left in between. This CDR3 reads CASSQVRGLGEQYF. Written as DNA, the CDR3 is TGCGCCAGCAGCCAAGTAAGAGGGCTGGGGGAGCAGTACTTC.

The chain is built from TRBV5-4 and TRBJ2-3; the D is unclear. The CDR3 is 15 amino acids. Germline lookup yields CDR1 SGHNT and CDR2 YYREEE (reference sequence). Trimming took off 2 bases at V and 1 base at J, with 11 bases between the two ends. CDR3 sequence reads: CASSLTTGGTDTQYF. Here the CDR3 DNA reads TGTGCCAGCAGCTTAACTACTGGAGGCACAGATACGCAGTATTTT.

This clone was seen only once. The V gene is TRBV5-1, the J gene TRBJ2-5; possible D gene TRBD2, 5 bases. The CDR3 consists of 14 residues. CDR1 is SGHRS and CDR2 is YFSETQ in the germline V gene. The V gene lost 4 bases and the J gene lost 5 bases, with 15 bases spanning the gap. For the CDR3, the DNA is TGCGCCAGCAGCGACCCCCGGGCGGGCGAGACCCAGTACTTC. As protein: CASSDPRAGETQYF.

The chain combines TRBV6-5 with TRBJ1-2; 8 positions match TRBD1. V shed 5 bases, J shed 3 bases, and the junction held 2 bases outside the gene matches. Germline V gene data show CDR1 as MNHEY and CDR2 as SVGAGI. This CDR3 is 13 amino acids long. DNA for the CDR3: TGTGCCAGCAGTAGACAGGGGTACTATGGCTACACCTTC. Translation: CASSRQGYYGYTF.

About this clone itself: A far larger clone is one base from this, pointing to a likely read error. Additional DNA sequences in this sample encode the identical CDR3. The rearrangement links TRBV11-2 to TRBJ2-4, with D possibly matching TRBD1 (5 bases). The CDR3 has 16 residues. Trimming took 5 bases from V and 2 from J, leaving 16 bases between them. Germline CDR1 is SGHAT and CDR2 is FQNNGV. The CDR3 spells CASSRLQGSSKNIQYF. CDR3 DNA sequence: TGTGCCAGCAGCCGTTTGCAGGGATCCTCCAAAAACATTCAGTACTTC. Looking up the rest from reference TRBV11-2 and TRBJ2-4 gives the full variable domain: EAGVAQSPRYKIIEKRQSVAFWCNPISGHATLYWYQQILGQGPKLLIQFQNNGVVDDSQLPKDRFSAERLKGVDSTLKIQPAKLEDSAVYLCASSRLQGSSKNIQYFGAGTRLSVL.

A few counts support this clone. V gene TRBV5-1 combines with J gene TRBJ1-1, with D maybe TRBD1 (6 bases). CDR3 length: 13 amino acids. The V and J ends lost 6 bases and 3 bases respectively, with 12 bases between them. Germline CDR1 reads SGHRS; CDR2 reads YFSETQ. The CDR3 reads CASTRKGDTEAFF. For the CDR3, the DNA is TGCGCCAGCACCCGCAAGGGGGACACTGAAGCTTTCTTT.

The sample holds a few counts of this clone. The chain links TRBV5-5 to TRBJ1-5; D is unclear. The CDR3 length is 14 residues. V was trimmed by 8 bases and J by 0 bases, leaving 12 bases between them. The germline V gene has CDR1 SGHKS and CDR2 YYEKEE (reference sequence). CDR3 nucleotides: TGTGCCAGTGATATAACCTATAGCAATCAGCCCCAGCATTTT. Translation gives CASDITYSNQPQHF.

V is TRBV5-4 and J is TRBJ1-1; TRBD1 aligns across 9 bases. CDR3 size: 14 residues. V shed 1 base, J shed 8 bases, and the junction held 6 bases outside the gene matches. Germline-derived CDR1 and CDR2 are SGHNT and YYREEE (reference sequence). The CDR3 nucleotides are TGTGCCAGCAGCTTGCAAACTGGACAGGGGGAAGCTTTCTTT. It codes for CASSLQTGQGEAFF. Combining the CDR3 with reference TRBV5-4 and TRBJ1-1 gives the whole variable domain ETGVTQSPTHLIKTRGQQVTLRCSSQSGHNTVSWYQQALGQGPQFIFQYYREEENGRGNFPPRFSGLQFPNYSSELNVNALELDDSALYLCASSLQTGQGEAFFGQGTRLTVV.

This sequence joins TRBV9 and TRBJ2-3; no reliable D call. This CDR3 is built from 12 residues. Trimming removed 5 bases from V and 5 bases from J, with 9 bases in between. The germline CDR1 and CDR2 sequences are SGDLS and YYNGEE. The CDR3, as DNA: TGTGCCAGCAGTGCCGTAGGAGATACGCAGTATTTT. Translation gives CASSAVGDTQYF.

The CDR3 here is CASSMGHRDPGTEAFF. For the CDR3, the DNA is TGTGCCAGTAGTATGGGACACAGGGATCCCGGGACTGAAGCTTTCTTT. The chain uses TRBV19 and TRBJ1-1, with a possible D match to TRBD1 (6 bases). The CDR3 totals 16 residues. V shed 3 bases and J shed 5 bases, with 19 bases lying between them. The V gene's germline CDR1 is LNHDA and CDR2 SQIVND (reference sequence).

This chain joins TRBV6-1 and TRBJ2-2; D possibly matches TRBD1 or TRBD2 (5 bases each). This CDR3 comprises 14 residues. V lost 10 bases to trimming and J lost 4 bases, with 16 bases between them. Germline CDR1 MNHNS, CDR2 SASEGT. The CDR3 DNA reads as TGTGCCACTTTTCGAGGGGAGATCACCGGGGAGCTGTTTTTT. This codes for CATFRGEITGELFF.

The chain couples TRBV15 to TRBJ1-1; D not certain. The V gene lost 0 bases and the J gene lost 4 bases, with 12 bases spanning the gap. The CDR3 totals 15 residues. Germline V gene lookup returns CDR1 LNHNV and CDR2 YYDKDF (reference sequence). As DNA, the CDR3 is TGTGCCACCAGCAGAGATGGGCAGGCGGGCACTGAAGCTTTCTTT. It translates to CATSRDGQAGTEAFF.

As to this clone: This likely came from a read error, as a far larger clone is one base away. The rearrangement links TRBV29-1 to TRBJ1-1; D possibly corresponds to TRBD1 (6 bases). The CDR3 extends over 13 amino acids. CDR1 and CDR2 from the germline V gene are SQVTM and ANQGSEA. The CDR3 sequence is CSVNEQGVGEASF. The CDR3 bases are TGCAGCGTTAACGAACAGGGAGTCGGCGAAGCTTCCTTT.

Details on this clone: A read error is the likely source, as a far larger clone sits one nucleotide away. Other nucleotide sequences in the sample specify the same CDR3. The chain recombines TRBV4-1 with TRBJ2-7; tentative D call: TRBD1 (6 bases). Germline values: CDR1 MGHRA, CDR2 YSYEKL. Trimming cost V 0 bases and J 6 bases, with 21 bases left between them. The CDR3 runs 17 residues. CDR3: CASSQDPLTGKSSEQYF. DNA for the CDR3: TGCGCCAGCAGCCAAGATCCCCTGACAGGTAAATCGTCCGAGCAGTACTTC.

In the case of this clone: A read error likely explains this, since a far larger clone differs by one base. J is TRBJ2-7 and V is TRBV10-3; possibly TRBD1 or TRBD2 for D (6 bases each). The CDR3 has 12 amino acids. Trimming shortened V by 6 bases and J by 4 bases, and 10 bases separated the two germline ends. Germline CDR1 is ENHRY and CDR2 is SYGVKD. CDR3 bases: TGTGCCATCAGCAGGGGAGGTTACGAGCAGTACTTC. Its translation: CAISRGGYEQYF.

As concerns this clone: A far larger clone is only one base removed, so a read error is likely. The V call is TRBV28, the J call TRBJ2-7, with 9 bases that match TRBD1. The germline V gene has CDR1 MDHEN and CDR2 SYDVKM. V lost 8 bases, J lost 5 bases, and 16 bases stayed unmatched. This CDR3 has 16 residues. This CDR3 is CASGLGTGGMVHEQYF. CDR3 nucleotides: TGTGCCAGCGGGTTGGGTACAGGGGGCATGGTGCACGAGCAGTACTTC.

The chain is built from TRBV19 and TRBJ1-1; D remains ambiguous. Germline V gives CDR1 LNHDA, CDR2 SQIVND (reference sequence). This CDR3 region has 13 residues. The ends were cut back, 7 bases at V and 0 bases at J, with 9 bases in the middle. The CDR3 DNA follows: TGTGCCAGTAAAGAGGGTTTGAACACTGAAGCTTTCTTT. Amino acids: CASKEGLNTEAFF.

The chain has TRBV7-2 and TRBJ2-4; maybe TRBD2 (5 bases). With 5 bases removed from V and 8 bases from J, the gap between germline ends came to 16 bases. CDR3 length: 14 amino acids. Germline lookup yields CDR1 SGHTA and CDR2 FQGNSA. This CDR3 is CASSPKRPGDIQYF. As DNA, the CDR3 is TGTGCCAGCAGCCCGAAGAGACCCGGGGACATTCAGTACTTC. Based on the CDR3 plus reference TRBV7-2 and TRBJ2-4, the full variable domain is GAGVSQSPSNKVTEKGKDVELRCDPISGHTALYWYRQSLGQGLEFLIYFQGNSAPDKSGLPSDRFSAERTGGSVSTLTIQRTQQEDSAVYLCASSPKRPGDIQYFGAGTRLSVL.

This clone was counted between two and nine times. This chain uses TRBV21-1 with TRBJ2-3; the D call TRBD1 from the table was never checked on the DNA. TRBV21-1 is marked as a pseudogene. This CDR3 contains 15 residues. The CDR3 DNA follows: TGTGCCAGCAGCAACCGACAGGGGGACACAGATACGCAGTATTTT. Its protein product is CASSNRQGDTDTQYF.

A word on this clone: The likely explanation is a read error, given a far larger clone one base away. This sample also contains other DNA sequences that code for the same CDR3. The CDR3 is CAISVGGTANTGELFF. In DNA, the CDR3 is TGTGCCATCAGTGTTGGTGGGACAGCGAACACCGGGGAGCTGTTTTTT. J is TRBJ2-2 and V is TRBV10-3; 7 positions match TRBD1. CDR1 ENHRY and CDR2 SYGVKD come from the germline V gene. There are 16 residues in the CDR3. V gave up 4 bases and J gave up 0 bases; unmatched junction bases: 5.

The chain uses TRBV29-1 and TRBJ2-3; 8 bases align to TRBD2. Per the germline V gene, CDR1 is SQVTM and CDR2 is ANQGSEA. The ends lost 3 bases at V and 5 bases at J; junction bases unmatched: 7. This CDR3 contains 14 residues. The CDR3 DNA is TGCAGCGTTGAGTCAATAGCGGGGCAAGATACGCAGTATTTT. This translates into CSVESIAGQDTQYF.

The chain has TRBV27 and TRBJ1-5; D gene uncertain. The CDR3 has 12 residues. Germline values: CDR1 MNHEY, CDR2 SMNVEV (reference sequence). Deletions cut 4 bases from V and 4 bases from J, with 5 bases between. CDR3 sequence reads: CASSSRNQPQHF. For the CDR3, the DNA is TGTGCCAGCAGTTCCAGAAATCAGCCCCAGCATTTT.

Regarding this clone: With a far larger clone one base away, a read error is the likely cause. The DNA of the CDR3 is TGTGCCAGCAGCCTACTCGGACATGGGAGCGACCTGAATGCTTTCTTT. As protein: CASSLLGHGSDLNAFF. This chain links TRBV11-1 with TRBJ1-1, with a weak D call TRBD1 (5 bases). CDR3 length: 16 residues. Trimming stripped 5 bases from V and 11 bases from J, with 27 bases between. CDR1 and CDR2 (germline): SGHAT, FQDESV (reference sequence). The full variable domain, completed using reference TRBV11-1 and TRBJ1-1, is EAEVAQSPRYKITEKSQAVAFWCDPISGHATLYWYRQILGQGPELLVQFQDESVVDDSQLPKDRFSAERLKGVDSTLKIQPAELGDSAMYLCASSLLGHGSDLNAFFGQGTRLTVV.